This TCR beta chain was captured in a study of blood T cells in healthy people across ages. Study results and limitations: Expanded clonotype changes were possibly confounded by unknown donor CMV status.

The CDR3 totals 14 residues. Germline V gives CDR1 SGHTA, CDR2 FQGNSA. V was trimmed by 3 bases and J by 6 bases, leaving 12 bases between them. Primed by a sample-barcoded 5' primer and a J-beta primer mix, a second PCR proceeded for about 7 to 12 cycles. One entry per CDR3 protein, called by TCRdb with MiXCR from the 5' RACE reads. Among some 1.7 million distinct CDR3 sequences, about 30% were seen once, and the ten largest hold more than 6%. A word on this clonotype: Antigen unknown.

This receptor was obtained from a woman aged 30 to 39 in good health. Sequenced material: blood. This chain uses TRBV7-2 with TRBJ1-3; maybe TRBD1 (5 bases). CDR3 in amino acids: CASSFQGAENTIYF. The CDR3 DNA is TGTGCCAGCAGCTTTCAAGGGGCTGAAAACACCATATATTTT.